This TCR beta chain emerged from a study of identical twins. TCRdb re-analysed the 5' RACE reads in MiXCR, keeping a single row per CDR3 protein. The table includes some 600,000 distinct CDR3 sequences, about 7% detected once. The CDR3 has 14 residues. V was cut by 6 bases and J by 2 bases, with 11 bases left in between. This clonotype has just a few counts. This sample also appeared in a second study, on yellow fever vaccine responses in identical twins.

The sample taken for sequencing was PBMCs. The chain joins TRBV12-3 or TRBV12-4 to TRBJ1-5; D ambiguous. This clonotype originated in a woman under 30 in good health. The CDR3 here is CASRQNFGNQPQHF. Written as DNA, the CDR3 is TGTGCCAGCAGACAGAATTTTGGCAATCAGCCCCAGCATTTT.